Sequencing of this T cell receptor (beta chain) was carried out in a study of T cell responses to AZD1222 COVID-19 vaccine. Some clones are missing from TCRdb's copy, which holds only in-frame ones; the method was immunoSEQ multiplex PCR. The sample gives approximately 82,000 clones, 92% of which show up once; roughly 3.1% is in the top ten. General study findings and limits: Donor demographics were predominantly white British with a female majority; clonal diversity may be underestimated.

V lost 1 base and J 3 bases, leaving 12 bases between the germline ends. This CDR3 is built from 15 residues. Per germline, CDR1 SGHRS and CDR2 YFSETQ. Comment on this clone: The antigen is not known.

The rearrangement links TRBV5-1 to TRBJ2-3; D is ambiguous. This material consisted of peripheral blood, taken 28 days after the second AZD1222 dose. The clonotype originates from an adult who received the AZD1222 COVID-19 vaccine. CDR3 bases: TGCGCCAGCAGCTTGATGACCCAGGAAACAGATACGCAGTATTTT. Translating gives CASSLMTQETDTQYF.